The clone carrying this TCR beta chain was counted only a few times. Antigen specificity is unknown. V was pared by 5 bases and J by 7 bases, with 21 bases between. Germline CDR1 is MGHDK and CDR2 is SYGVNS. The CDR3 is made up of 16 amino acids. The sample comes from a study of T cells after yellow fever vaccination. About the study: SMART-Seq v4 Ultra Low Input prepared the low-cell-number fractions. Study-level results: Most clones from primary vaccination were detected again post-booster (around 96% CD4, 88% CD8).

TCRdb used MiXCR to reprocess the 5' RACE reads, holding one entry per CDR3 protein. The repertoire holds almost 600,000 distinct CDR3 sequences, less than 15% seen once, with roughly an eighth in the top ten. The TCR comes from a young man who received the YFV17D yellow fever vaccine. V is TRBV25-1 and J is TRBJ2-1; the D gene is possibly TRBD2 (6 bases). The source material was PBMCs, sampled on the day of the yellow fever booster vaccination. Here the CDR3 DNA reads TGTGCCAGCAGTCCCCCGGGGTATAAGGGACTTAATGAGCAGTTCTTC. It translates to CASSPPGYKGLNEQFF.